This T cell receptor beta chain was retrieved from a study of CD8+ T cells in alopecia areata. Study in general: Patients received oral tofacitinib, 5 to 10 mg twice daily, for moderate-to-severe alopecia areata.

V dropped 5 bases and J dropped 2 bases, with 7 bases sitting between them. This CDR3 spans 12 amino acids. Per the germline V gene, CDR1 is SQVTM and CDR2 is ANQGSEA. In each case, RNA was isolated and then reverse transcribed into cDNA as the sequencing template. Only in-frame clones appear in the TCRdb table, and some are missing; sequencing was by immunoSEQ multiplex PCR. The sample carries 140,000 to 150,000 clones, roughly 44% recorded once. This receptor was taken from a human donor with alopecia areata. The specimen sequenced was CD4+ T cells sorted from blood. The chain carries TRBV29-1 and TRBJ1-3; D ambiguous. CDR3 sequence reads: CSVLSAGNTIYF. Written as DNA, the CDR3 is TGCAGCGTTCTCTCGGCTGGAAACACCATATATTTT.